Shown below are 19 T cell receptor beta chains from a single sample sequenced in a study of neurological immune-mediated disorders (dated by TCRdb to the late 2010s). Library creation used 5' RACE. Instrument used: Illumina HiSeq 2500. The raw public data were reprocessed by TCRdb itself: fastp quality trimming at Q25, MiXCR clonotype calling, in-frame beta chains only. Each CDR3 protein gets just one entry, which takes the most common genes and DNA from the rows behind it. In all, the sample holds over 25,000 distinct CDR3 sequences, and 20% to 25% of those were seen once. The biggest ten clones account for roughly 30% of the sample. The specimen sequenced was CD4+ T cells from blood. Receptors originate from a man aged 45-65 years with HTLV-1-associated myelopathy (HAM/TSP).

In DNA, the CDR3 is TGTGCCAGCAGCGAACAGGTTACGGGAAATTCACCCCTCCACTTT. This translates into CASSEQVTGNSPLHF. The genes are TRBV7-2 and TRBJ1-6, with D possibly matching TRBD1 (5 bases). V lost 5 bases and J 7 bases, leaving 15 bases between the germline ends. The germline CDR1 and CDR2 sequences are SGHTA and FQGNSA. The CDR3 extends over 15 amino acids.

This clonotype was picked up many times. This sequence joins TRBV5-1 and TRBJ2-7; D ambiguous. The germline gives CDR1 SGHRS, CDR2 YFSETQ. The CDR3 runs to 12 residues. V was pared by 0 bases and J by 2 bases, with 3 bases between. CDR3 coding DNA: TGCGCCAGCAGCTTGGATGCCTACGAGCAGTACTTC. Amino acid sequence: CASSLDAYEQYF.

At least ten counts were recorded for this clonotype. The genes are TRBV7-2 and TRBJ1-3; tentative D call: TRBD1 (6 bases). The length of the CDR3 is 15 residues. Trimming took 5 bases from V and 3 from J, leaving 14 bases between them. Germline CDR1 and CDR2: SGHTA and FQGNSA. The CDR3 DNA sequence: TGTGCCAGCAGCCCCTCGGGGGCTAATGGAAACACCATATATTTT. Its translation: CASSPSGANGNTIYF.

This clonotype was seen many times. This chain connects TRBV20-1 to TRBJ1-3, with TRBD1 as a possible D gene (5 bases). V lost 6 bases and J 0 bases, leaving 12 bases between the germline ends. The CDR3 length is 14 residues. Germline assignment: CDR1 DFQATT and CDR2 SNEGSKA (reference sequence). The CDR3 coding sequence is TGCAGTGCCAGTTTTGGGGGCTCTGGAAACACCATATATTTT. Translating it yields CSASFGGSGNTIYF.

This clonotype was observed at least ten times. The CDR3 sequence: CASSFGTGHTEAFF. The CDR3, as DNA: TGTGCCAGCAGCTTTGGGACAGGGCACACTGAAGCTTTCTTT. J is TRBJ1-1 and V is TRBV7-8, with 9 bases lining up with TRBD1. Germline V CDR1 and CDR2: SGHVS, FQNEAQ. J was trimmed by 3 bases and V by 3 bases; bases with no gene match: 2. The CDR3 consists of 14 residues. Supplemented by reference TRBV7-8 and TRBJ1-1, the full variable domain reads GAGVSQSPRYKVAKRGQDVALRCDPISGHVSLFWYQQALGQGPEFLTYFQNEAQLDKSGLPSDRFFAERPEGSVSTLKIQRTQQEDSAVYLCASSFGTGHTEAFFGQGTRLTVV.

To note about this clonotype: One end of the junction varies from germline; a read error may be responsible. CDR3 sequence: CASSLALSAAPAF. The CDR3 bases are TGTGCCAGCAGCTTAGCGTTATCGGCAGCTCCGGCCTTC. This chain joins TRBV7-3 and TRBJ1-2, with D uncertain. Germline lookup yields CDR1 SGHTA and CDR2 FQGTGA. CDR3 size: 13 residues.

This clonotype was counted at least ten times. The CDR3 DNA reads as TGTGCCAGCAGCACGGACCCTCCCTACGAGCAGTACTTC. Protein: CASSTDPPYEQYF. The chain couples TRBV7-2 to TRBJ2-7, with D uncertain. Deletions cut 5 bases from V and 2 bases from J, with 10 bases between. The CDR3 loop spans 13 amino acids. Germline V gene sequence: CDR1 SGHTA, CDR2 FQGNSA.

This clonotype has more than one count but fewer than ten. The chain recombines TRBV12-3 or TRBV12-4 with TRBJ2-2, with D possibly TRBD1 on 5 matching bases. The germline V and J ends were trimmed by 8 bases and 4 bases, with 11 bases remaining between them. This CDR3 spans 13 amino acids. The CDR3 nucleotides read TGTGCCAGCCGATTCAGGGTCACCGGGGAGCTGTTTTTT. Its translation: CASRFRVTGELFF.

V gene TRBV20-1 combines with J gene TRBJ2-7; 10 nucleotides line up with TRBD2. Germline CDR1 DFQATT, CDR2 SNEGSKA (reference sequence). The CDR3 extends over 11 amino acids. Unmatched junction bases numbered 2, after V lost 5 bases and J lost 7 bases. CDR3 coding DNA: TGCAGTGCTCTACTAGCGGGAGAGCAGTACTTC. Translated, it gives CSALLAGEQYF.

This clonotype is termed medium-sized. The chain's CDR3 is CATKGGVEETQYF. The CDR3, as DNA: TGTGCCACCAAGGGAGGGGTGGAGGAGACCCAGTACTTC. This sequence joins TRBV6-6 and TRBJ2-5; 7 bases align to TRBD2. The length of the CDR3 is 13 residues. After removal of 10 bases from V and 5 bases from J, the junction contained 10 bases not matched to a gene. Germline lookup yields CDR1 MNHNY and CDR2 SVGAGI (reference sequence).

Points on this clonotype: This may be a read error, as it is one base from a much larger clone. The CDR3 DNA sequence: TGTGCCAGCAGCCGGGGACAGTCACTCGAGCAGTTCTTC. Translating it yields CASSRGQSLEQFF. The chain couples TRBV6-5 to TRBJ2-1; TRBD1 agrees at 7 bases. Germline V lookup: CDR1 MNHEY, CDR2 SVGAGI. J lost 10 bases, V lost 6 bases, and 9 bases had no gene match. The CDR3 is made up of 13 amino acids.

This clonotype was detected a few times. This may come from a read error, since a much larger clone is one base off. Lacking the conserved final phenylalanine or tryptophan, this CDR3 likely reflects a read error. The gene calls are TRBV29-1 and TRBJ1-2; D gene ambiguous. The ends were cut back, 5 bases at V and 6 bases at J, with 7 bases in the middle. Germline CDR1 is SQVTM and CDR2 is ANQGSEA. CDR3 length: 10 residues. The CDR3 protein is CSVSRDGYTV. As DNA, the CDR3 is TGCAGCGTTTCACGGGATGGCTACACCGTC.

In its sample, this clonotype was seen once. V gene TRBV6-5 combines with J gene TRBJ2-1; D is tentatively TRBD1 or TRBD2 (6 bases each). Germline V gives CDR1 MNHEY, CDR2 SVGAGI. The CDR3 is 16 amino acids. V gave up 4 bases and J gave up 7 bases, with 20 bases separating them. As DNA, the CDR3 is TGTGCCAGCAGTTCCGGGGGCGAGGCGGGTTGGAATGAGCAGTTCTTC. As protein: CASSSGGEAGWNEQFF.

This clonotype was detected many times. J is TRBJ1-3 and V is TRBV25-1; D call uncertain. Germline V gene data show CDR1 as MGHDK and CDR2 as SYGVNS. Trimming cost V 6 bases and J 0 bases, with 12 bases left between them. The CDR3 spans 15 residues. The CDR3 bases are TGTGCCAGCAGGGACTTTGGGGACTCTGGAAACACCATATATTTT. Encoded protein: CASRDFGDSGNTIYF.

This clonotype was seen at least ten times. In DNA form, the CDR3 reads TGTGCCAGCCGGACAGGGGGGGAGGAGCAGTACTTC. Translation: CASRTGGEEQYF. V and J are TRBV6-6 and TRBJ2-7, with TRBD1 matching over 10 bases. CDR3 length: 12 residues. Germline CDR1 reads MNHNY; CDR2 reads SVGAGI (reference sequence). After removal of 8 bases from V and 7 bases from J, the junction contained 5 bases not matched to a gene.

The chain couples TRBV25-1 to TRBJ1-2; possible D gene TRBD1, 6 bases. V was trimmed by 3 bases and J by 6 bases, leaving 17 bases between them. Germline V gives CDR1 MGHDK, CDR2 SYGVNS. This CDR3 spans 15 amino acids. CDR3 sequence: CASSDGTICGDGYTF. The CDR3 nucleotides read TGTGCCAGCAGTGACGGGACAATTTGCGGGGATGGCTACACCTTC.

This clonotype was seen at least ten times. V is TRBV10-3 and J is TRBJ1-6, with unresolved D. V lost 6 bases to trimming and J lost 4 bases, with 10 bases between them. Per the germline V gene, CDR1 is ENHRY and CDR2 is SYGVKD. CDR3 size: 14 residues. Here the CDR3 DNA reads TGTGCCATCAGGAACACAGAGTATAATTCACCCCTCCACTTT. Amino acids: CAIRNTEYNSPLHF.

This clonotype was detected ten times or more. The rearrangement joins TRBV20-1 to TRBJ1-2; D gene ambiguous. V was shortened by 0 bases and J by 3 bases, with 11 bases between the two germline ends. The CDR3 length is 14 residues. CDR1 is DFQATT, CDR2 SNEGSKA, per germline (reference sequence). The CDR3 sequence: CSARDQQLYYGYTF. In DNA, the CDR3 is TGCAGTGCTAGAGATCAACAACTATACTATGGCTACACCTTC.

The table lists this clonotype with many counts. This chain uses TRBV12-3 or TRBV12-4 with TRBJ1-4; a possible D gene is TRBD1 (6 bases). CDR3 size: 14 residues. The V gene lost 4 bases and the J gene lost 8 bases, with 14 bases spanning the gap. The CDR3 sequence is CASSSWDINEKLFF. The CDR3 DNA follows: TGTGCCAGCAGTTCGTGGGACATCAACGAAAAACTGTTTTTT.